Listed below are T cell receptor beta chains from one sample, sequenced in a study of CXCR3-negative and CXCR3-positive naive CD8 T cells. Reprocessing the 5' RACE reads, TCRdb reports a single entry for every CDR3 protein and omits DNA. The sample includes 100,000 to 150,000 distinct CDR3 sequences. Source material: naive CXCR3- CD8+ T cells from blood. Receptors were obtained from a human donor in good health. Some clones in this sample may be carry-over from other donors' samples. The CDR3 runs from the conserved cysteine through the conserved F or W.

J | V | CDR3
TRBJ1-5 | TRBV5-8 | CASSANGGQGVYQPQHF
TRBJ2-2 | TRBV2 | CASSGGISNTGEVFF
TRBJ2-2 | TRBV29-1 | CSVEDIGGELFF
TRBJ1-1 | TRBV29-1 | CSVWVIEAEAFF
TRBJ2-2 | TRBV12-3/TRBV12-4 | CASSFDREDTGELFF
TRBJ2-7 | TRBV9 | CASSVGTSATEQYF
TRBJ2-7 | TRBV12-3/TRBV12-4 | CASSFGGGATEQYF
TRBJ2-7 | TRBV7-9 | CANSPPTGDYEQYF
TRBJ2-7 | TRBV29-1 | CSVEWPKRPYEQYF
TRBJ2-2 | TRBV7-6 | CASSLESGNTGELFF
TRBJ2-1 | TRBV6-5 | CASSGGKNEQFF
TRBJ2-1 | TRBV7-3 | CDSSLNPGVDEQFF
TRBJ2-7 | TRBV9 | CASSEDHGTGSHEQYF
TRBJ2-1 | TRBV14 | CASSQEMGASYNEQFF
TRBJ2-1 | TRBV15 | CATREGSGRGIDEQFF
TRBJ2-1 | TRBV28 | CASRRGPEQFF
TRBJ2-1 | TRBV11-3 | CASSLSKRGPYNEQFF
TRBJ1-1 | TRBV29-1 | CSVPGVNTEAFF
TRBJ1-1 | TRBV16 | CASSQTASHLMNTEAFF
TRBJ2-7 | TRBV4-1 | CASSRGQGAYEQYF
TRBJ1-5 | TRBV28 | CASSGGLAQHF
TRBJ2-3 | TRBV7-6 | CASSLAVSGVSDTQYF
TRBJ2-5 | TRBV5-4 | CASSFRIQKGEETQYF
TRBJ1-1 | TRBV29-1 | CSVEFPSGGVTEAFF
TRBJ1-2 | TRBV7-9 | CASSPIDSYGYTF
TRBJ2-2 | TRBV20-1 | CSARVGLQPTNGELFF
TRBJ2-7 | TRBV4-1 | CASSQEVGRGGTYEQYF
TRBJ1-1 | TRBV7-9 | CASSPQGAEAFF
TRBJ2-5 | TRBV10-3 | CAISESAGGMETQYF
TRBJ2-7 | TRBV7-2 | CASSPGLAGFYEQYF
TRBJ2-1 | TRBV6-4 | CASSDSPYNEQFF
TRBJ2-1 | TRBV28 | CASSRDRGYNEQFF
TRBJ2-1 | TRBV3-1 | CASSQIKKSPHNTSGGVSEQFF
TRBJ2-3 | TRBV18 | CASSPGLTDTQYF
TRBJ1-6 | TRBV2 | CASKPGHDIYNSPLHF